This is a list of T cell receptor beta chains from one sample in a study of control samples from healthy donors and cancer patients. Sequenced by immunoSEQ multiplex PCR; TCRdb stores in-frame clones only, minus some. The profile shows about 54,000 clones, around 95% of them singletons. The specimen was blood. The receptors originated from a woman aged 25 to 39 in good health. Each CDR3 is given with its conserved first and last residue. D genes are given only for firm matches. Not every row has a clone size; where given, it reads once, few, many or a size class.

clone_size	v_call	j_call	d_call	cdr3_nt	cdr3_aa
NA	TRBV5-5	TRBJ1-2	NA	TGTGCCAGCAGCTTTTGGGGAGCCCTCTATGGCTACACCTTC	CASSFWGALYGYTF
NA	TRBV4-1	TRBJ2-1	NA	TGCGCCAGCAGCCACTTCGGGGTTTCCCTCGTCAATGAGCAGTTCTTC	CASSHFGVSLVNEQFF
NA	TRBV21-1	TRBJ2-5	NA	TGTGCCAGCAGCTTGTCGGCCGGGACTTCACAAGAGACCCAGTACTTC	CASSLSAGTSQETQYF
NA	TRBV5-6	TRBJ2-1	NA	TGTGCCAGCAGCTTGGCCCTCTCACTAGCTAACCCCCACAATGAGCAGTTCTTC	CASSLALSLANPHNEQFF
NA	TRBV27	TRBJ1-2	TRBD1	TGTGCCAGCAGCACCGCGACAGGGGGGGCTAACTATGGCTACACCTTC	CASSTATGGANYGYTF
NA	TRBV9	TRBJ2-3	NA	TGTGCCAGCAGCGTAGGGAGCACAGATACGCAGTATTTT	CASSVGSTDTQYF
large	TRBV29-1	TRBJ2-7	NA	TGCAGCGGGGACCGGACCTACTACGAGCAGTACTTC	CSGDRTYYEQYF
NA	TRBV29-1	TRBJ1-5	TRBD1	TGCAGCGTTGGACAGGGGAGCAATCAGCCCCAGCATTTT	CSVGQGSNQPQHF
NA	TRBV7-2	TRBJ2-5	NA	TGTGCCAGCAGCGCTCAGGGAAGGAGGAGAGAGACCCAGTACTTC	CASSAQGRRRETQYF
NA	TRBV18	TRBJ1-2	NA	TGTGCCAGCTCACCAACAGGCGCCCCTTATGGCTACACCTTC	CASSPTGAPYGYTF
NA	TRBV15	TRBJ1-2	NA	TGTGCCACCAGCAGAGATCCCCTTGACTATGGCTACACCTTC	CATSRDPLDYGYTF
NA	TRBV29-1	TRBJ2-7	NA	TGCAGCGTTGAAGATTCCTCCTACGAGCAGTACTTC	CSVEDSSYEQYF
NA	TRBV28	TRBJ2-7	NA	TGTGCCAGCACTTCCTCTCCCTTCTCCTACGAGCAGTACTTC	CASTSSPFSYEQYF
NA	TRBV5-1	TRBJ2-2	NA	TGCGCCAGCAGCTTGGAACCCGAGCTGGCCGGGGAGCTGTTTTTT	CASSLEPELAGELFF
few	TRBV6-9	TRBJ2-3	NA	TGTGCCAGCAGTTATTCTTCGGGACACGGGTCCGATACGCAGTATTTT	CASSYSSGHGSDTQYF
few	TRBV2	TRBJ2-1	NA	TGTGCCAGCAGTGCGGGGAATGAGCAGTTCTTC	CASSAGNEQFF
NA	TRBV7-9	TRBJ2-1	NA	TGTGCCAGCAGCTTAGGCAGCAATGAGCAGTTCTTC	CASSLGSNEQFF